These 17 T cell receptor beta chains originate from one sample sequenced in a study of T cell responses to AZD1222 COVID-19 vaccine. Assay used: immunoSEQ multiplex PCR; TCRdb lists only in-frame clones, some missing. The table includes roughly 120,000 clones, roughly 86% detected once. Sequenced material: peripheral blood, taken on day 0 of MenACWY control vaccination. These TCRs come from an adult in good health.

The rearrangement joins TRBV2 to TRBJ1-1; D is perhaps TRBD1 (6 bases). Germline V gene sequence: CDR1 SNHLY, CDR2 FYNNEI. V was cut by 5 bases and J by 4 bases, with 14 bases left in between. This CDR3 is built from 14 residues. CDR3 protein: CASSIGQRLTEAFF. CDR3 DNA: TGTGCCAGCAGTATCGGACAGAGGCTCACTGAAGCTTTCTTT.

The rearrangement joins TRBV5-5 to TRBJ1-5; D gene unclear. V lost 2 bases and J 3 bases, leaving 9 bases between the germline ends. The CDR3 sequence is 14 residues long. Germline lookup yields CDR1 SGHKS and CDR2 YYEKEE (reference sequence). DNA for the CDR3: TGTGCCAGCAGCTTTTCCGCTTACAATCAGCCCCAGCATTTT. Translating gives CASSFSAYNQPQHF.

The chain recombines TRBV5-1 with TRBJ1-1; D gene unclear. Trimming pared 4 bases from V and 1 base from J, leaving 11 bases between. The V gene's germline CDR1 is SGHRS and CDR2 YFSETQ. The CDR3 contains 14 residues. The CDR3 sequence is CASSISTSNTEAFF. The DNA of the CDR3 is TGCGCCAGCAGCATATCGACTTCGAACACTGAAGCTTTCTTT. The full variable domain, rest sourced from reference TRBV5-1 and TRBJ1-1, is KAGVTQTPRYLIKTRGQQVTLSCSPISGHRSVSWYQQTPGQGLQFLFEYFSETQRNKGNFPGRFSGRQFSNSRSEMNVSTLELGDSALYLCASSISTSNTEAFFGQGTRLTVV.

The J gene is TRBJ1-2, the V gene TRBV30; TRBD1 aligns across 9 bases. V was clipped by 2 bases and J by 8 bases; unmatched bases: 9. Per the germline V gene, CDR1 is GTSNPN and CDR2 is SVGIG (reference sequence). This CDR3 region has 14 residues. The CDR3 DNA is TGTGCCTGGAGTCCGGACAGGGGAGTCGGGGGCTACACCTTC. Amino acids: CAWSPDRGVGGYTF.

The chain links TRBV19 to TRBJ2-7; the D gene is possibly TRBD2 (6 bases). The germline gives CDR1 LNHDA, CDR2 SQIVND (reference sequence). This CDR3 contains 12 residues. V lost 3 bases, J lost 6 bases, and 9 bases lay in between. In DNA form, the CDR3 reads TGTGCCAGTAGTATTGGGGGGTCCGAGCAGTACTTC. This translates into CASSIGGSEQYF.

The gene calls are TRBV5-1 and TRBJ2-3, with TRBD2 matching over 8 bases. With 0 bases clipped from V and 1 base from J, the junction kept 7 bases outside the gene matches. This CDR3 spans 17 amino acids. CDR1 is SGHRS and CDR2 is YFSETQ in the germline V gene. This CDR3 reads CASSLGAAGAGTDTQYF. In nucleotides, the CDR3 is TGCGCCAGCAGCTTGGGGGCAGCGGGAGCTGGCACAGATACGCAGTATTTT. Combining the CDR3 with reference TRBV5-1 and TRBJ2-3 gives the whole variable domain KAGVTQTPRYLIKTRGQQVTLSCSPISGHRSVSWYQQTPGQGLQFLFEYFSETQRNKGNFPGRFSGRQFSNSRSEMNVSTLELGDSALYLCASSLGAAGAGTDTQYFGPGTRLTVL.

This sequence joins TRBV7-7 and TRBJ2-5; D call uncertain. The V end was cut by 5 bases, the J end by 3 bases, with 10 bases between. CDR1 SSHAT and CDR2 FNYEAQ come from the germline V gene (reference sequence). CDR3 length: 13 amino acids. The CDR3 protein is CASSQIIKETQYF. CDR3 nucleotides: TGTGCCAGCAGCCAAATAATCAAAGAGACCCAGTACTTC.

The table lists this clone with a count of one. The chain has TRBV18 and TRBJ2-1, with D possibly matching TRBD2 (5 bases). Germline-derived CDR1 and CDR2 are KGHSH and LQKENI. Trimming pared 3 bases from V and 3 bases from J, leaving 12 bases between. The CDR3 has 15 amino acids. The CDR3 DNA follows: TGTGCCAGCTCACCCCCGGGGTTCGGCTACAATGAGCAGTTCTTC. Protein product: CASSPPGFGYNEQFF.

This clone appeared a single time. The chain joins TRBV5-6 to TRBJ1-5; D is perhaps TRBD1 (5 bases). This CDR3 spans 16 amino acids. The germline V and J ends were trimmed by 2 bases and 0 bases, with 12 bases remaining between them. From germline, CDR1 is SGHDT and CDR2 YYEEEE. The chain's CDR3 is CASSFRGDYSNQPQHF. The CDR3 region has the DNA TGTGCCAGCAGCTTTCGAGGGGATTATAGCAATCAGCCCCAGCATTTT.

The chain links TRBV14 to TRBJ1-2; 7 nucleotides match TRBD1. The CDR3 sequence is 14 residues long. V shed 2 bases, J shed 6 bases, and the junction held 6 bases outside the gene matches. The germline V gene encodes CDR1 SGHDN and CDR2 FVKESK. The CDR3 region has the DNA TGTGCCAGCAGCCAAACGACAGGGCTAGATGGCTACACCTTC. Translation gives CASSQTTGLDGYTF.

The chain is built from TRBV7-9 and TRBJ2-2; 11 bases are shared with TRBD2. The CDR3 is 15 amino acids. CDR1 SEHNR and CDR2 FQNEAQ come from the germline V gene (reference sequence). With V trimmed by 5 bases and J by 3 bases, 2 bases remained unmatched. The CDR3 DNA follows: TGTGCCAGCAGCCCGGGACTAGCGGACACCGGGGAGCTGTTTTTT. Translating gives CASSPGLADTGELFF.

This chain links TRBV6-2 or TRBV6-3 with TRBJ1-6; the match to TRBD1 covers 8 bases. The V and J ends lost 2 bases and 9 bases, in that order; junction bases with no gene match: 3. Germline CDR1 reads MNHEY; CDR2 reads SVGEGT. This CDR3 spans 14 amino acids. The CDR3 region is CASSYGQGSSPLHF. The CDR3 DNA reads TGTGCCAGCAGTTACGGACAGGGCAGTTCACCCCTCCACTTT.

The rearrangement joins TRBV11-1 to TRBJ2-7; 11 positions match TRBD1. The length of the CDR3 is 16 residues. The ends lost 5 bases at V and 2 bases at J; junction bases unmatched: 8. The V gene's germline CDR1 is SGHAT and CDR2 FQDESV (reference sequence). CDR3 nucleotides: TGTGCCAGCAGCCTTTACGTGGGACAGGGGGCCTACGAGCAGTACTTC. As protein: CASSLYVGQGAYEQYF. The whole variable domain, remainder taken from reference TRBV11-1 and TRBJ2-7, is EAEVAQSPRYKITEKSQAVAFWCDPISGHATLYWYRQILGQGPELLVQFQDESVVDDSQLPKDRFSAERLKGVDSTLKIQPAELGDSAMYLCASSLYVGQGAYEQYFGPGTRLTVT.

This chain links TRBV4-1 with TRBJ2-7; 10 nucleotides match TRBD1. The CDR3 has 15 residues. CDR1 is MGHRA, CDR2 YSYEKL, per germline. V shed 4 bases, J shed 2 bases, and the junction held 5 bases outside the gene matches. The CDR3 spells CASSPSTGGTYEQYF. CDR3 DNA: TGCGCCAGCAGCCCTTCGACAGGGGGCACCTACGAGCAGTACTTC.

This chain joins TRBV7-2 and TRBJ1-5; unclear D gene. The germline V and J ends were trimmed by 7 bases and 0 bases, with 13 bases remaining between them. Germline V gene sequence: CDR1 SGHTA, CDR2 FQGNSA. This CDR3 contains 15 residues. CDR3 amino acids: CASNWGGISNQPQHF. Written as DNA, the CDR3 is TGTGCCAGCAACTGGGGAGGGATTAGCAATCAGCCCCAGCATTTT. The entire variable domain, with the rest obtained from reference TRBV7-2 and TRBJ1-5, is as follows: GAGVSQSPSNKVTEKGKDVELRCDPISGHTALYWYRQSLGQGLEFLIYFQGNSAPDKSGLPSDRFSAERTGGSVSTLTIQRTQQEDSAVYLCASNWGGISNQPQHFGDGTRLSIL.

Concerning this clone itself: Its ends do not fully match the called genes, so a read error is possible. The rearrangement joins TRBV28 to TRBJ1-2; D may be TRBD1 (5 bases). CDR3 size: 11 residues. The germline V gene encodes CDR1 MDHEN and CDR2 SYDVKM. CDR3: CASTSGRGLNF. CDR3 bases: TGTGCCAGCACCTCCGGGAGGGGACTTAACTTC.

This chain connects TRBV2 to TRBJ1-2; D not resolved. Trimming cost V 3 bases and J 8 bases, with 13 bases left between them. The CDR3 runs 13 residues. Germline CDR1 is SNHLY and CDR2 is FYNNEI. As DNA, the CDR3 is TGTGCCAGCAGTGAGGGAGTAACGCAGGGCTACACCTTC. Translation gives CASSEGVTQGYTF.